The subject of this entry is one TCR beta chain. The sample belongs to a study of identifying expanded T cells in peripheral blood. Some clones are missing from TCRdb's copy, which holds only in-frame ones; the method was immunoSEQ multiplex PCR. The sample has around 66,000 clones, about 87% seen once; the top ten hold 4.7%. V shed 4 bases, J shed 5 bases, and the junction held 9 bases outside the gene matches. Germline V gives CDR1 SNHLY, CDR2 FYNNEI. CDR3 length: 16 residues. The specimen sequenced was blood. The source of this sequence is a person aged 18-70 years in good health. The V call is TRBV2, the J call TRBJ2-2, with TRBD2 identical over 8 bases. Written as DNA, the CDR3 is TGTGCCAGCAGTGTGATCGGGGGGGCCGATACCGGGGAGCTGTTTTTT. Protein: CASSVIGGADTGELFF. The full variable domain, in which reference TRBV2 and TRBJ2-2 provide the parts outside the CDR3, is EPEVTQTPSHQVTQMGQEVILRCVPISNHLYFYWYRQILGQKVEFLVSFYNNEISEKSEIFDDQFSVERPDGSNFTLKIRSTKLEDSAMYFCASSVIGGADTGELFFGEGSRLTVL.